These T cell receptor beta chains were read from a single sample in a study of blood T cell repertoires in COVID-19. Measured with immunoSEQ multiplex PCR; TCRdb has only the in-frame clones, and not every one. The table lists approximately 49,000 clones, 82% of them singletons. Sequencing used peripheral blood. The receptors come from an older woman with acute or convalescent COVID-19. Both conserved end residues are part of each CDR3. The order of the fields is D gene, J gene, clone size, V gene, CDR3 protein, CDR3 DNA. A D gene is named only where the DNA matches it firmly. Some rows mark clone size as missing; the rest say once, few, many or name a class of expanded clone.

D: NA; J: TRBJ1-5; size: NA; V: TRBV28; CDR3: CASSPTRGGWQPQHF; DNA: TGTGCCAGCAGTCCCACCCGTGGGGGGTGGCAGCCCCAGCATTTT
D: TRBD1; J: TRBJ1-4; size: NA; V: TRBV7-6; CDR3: CASSLVRTGTVGEKLFF; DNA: TGTGCCAGCAGCTTAGTTCGGACAGGGACAGTGGGTGAAAAACTGTTTTTT
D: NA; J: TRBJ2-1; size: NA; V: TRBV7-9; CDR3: CASSSRNLRGSYNEQFF; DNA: TGTGCCAGCAGCTCTAGGAATTTGCGGGGTTCCTACAATGAGCAGTTCTTC
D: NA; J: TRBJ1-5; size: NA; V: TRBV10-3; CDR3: CAISESGVGNQPQHF; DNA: TGTGCCATCAGTGAGTCAGGGGTAGGCAATCAGCCCCAGCATTTT
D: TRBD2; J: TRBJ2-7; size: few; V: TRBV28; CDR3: CASSQASGGTYEQYF; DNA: TGTGCCAGCAGCCAAGCTAGCGGGGGGACCTACGAGCAGTACTTC
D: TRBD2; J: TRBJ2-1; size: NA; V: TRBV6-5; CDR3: CASSLRTSGYNEQFF; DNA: TGTGCCAGCAGTTTGCGGACTAGCGGCTACAATGAGCAGTTCTTC
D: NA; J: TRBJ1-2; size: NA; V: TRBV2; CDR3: CASSEGQVYGYTF; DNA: TGTGCCAGCAGTGAAGGGCAGGTTTATGGCTACACCTTC
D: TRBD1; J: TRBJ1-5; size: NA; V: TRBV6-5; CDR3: CASSLTGARDQPQHF; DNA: TGTGCCAGCAGTCTTACAGGGGCTCGAGATCAGCCCCAGCATTTT
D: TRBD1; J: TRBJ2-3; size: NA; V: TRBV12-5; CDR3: CASGFTGASTDTQYF; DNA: TGTGCTAGTGGTTTCACAGGGGCCAGCACAGATACGCAGTATTTT
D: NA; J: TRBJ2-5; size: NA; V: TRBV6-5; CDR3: CASRSQGETQYF; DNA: TGTGCCAGCAGGTCTCAGGGGGAGACCCAGTACTTC
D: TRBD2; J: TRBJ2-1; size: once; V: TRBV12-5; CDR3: CASGQGTSLGEQFF; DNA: TGTGCTAGTGGTCAGGGGACTAGTCTGGGTGAGCAGTTCTTC
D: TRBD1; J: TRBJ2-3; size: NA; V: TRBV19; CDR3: CASSNLGQGAPDTQYF; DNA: TGTGCCAGTAGTAACCTAGGACAGGGTGCCCCAGATACGCAGTATTTT